This T cell receptor (beta chain) was profiled in a study of technical replicates of blood from several donors. The V end was cut by 0 bases, the J end by 0 bases, with 12 bases between. This CDR3 spans 16 amino acids. Germline V gene data show CDR1 as MGHRA and CDR2 as YSYEKL. Sequenced by immunoSEQ multiplex PCR; TCRdb stores in-frame clones only, minus some. This sample carries fewer than 60,000 clones, roughly 95% of them seen once, and the ten largest clones take around 3%. The clonotype originates from a human donor in good health. Some clones in this sample may be carry-over from other donors' samples. The sample comprised PBMCs. This chain connects TRBV4-1 to TRBJ2-7; a weak D match, TRBD2 (6 bases). CDR3 sequence reads: CASSQEWLRGSYEQYF. The CDR3 coding sequence is TGCGCCAGCAGCCAAGAGTGGCTGCGGGGCTCCTACGAGCAGTACTTC.